These 12 T cell receptor beta chains were sequenced from one sample in a study of control samples from healthy donors and cancer patients. Sequencing used immunoSEQ multiplex PCR; TCRdb keeps in-frame clones, though not all of them. This sample carries about 150,000 clones, roughly 93% of them seen once, and the ten largest clones take roughly 5.5%. Source material: blood. Receptors originate from a man aged 18 to 29 in good health.

This clone was seen a single time. The chain recombines TRBV28 with TRBJ1-1, with TRBD1 matching 8 bases. V shed 3 bases, J shed 5 bases, and the junction held 11 bases outside the gene matches. This CDR3 comprises 16 residues. CDR1 and CDR2 from the germline V gene are MDHEN and SYDVKM. In nucleotides, the CDR3 is TGTGCCAGCAGTTTCCTAGCGACAGGGGAAGGGACTGAAGCTTTCTTT. This gives the protein CASSFLATGEGTEAFF.

The rearrangement links TRBV9 to TRBJ2-7, with 9 bases lining up with TRBD1. The CDR3 loop spans 14 amino acids. Germline CDR1 reads SGDLS; CDR2 reads YYNGEE. The V segment lost 4 bases and the J segment 6 bases; nucleotides outside the gene matches: 8. The CDR3 DNA reads as TGTGCCAGCAGCTCGGGACAGGGTAAGGGCGAGCAGTACTTC. The encoded protein is CASSSGQGKGEQYF.

The CDR3: CAWSKATEAFF. The CDR3, as DNA: TGTGCCTGGAGTAAGGCCACTGAAGCTTTCTTT. The chain has TRBV30 and TRBJ1-1; D call uncertain. The ends were cut back, 2 bases at V and 4 bases at J, with 5 bases in the middle. Germline assignment: CDR1 GTSNPN and CDR2 SVGIG (reference sequence). The CDR3 has 11 amino acids.

The CDR3 DNA sequence: TGTGCCACCAGTGCCTGGGAGTCCGGGGAGCTGTTTTTT. Translated, it gives CATSAWESGELFF. The V call is TRBV24-1, the J call TRBJ2-2; the D gene is possibly TRBD2 (5 bases). The CDR3 consists of 13 residues. Trimming removed 5 bases from V and 6 bases from J, with 9 bases in between. CDR1 and CDR2 (germline): KGHDR, SFDVKD.

The chain employs TRBV24-1 and TRBJ2-2; the D gene is possibly TRBD2 (5 bases). This CDR3 has 12 amino acids. The V gene lost 12 bases and the J gene lost 7 bases, with 14 bases spanning the gap. Germline CDR1 reads KGHDR; CDR2 reads SFDVKD. The CDR3 DNA is TGTGCCTTTAATAGAGGGATCGGGGAGCTGTTTTTT. It codes for CAFNRGIGELFF.

V gene TRBV2 combines with J gene TRBJ1-1; D unclear. This CDR3 comprises 12 residues. Germline assignment: CDR1 SNHLY and CDR2 FYNNEI. V dropped 8 bases and J dropped 1 base, with 8 bases sitting between them. CDR3 amino acids: CASSITNTEAFF. The CDR3 DNA reads TGTGCCAGCTCTATAACGAACACTGAAGCTTTCTTT.

The chain recombines TRBV14 with TRBJ1-1, with 8 bases that match TRBD1. Germline values: CDR1 SGHDN, CDR2 FVKESK. V gave up 4 bases and J gave up 5 bases; unmatched junction bases: 9. This CDR3 region has 15 residues. CDR3 region: CASSLNRGARTEAFF. The DNA for the CDR3 is TGTGCCAGCAGCCTTAACAGGGGGGCGAGGACTGAAGCTTTCTTT.

V usage is TRBV5-1 and J usage is TRBJ2-1, with a weak D call TRBD1 (6 bases). Germline lookup yields CDR1 SGHRS and CDR2 YFSETQ. The CDR3 totals 13 residues. The germline V and J ends were trimmed by 0 bases and 5 bases, with 6 bases remaining between them. The CDR3: CASSLEGDNEQFF. Written as DNA, the CDR3 is TGCGCCAGCAGCTTGGAGGGGGACAATGAGCAGTTCTTC.

The chain uses TRBV4-1 and TRBJ1-4; tentative D call: TRBD1 (5 bases). Germline CDR1 reads MGHRA; CDR2 reads YSYEKL. The CDR3 is 15 amino acids. V dropped 0 bases and J dropped 6 bases, with 11 bases sitting between them. In nucleotides, the CDR3 is TGCGCCAGCAGCCAAGACATCGGGACGGATGAAAAACTGTTTTTT. Residues: CASSQDIGTDEKLFF.

The rearrangement links TRBV7-9 to TRBJ1-2, with D perhaps matching TRBD1 (6 bases). The CDR3 spans 18 residues. V gave up 5 bases and J gave up 0 bases, with 22 bases separating them. Germline V gives CDR1 SEHNR, CDR2 FQNEAQ (reference sequence). CDR3 nucleotide sequence: TGTGCCAGCAGCAAATTGACAGGCTTCGACACCTCTAACTATGGCTACACCTTC. Encoded protein: CASSKLTGFDTSNYGYTF. Complete variable domain (other parts from reference TRBV7-9 and TRBJ1-2): DTGVSQNPRHKITKRGQNVTFRCDPISEHNRLYWYRQTLGQGPEFLTYFQNEAQLEKSRLLSDRFSAERPKGSFSTLEIQRTEQGDSAMYLCASSKLTGFDTSNYGYTFGSGTRLTVV.

The gene calls are TRBV6-2 or TRBV6-3 and TRBJ2-3; D possibly matches TRBD1 or TRBD2 (5 bases each). Germline CDR1 MNHEY, CDR2 SVGEGT. V lost 6 bases and J lost 2, with 15 bases in between. The CDR3 spans 15 residues. The CDR3 nucleotides are TGTGCCAGCAGGCCTACCGGGGCAGACACAGATACGCAGTATTTT. This gives the protein CASRPTGADTDTQYF.

The sample holds one count of this clone. The rearrangement links TRBV5-1 to TRBJ1-3, with D hard to call. Germline CDR1 is SGHRS and CDR2 is YFSETQ. V was clipped by 0 bases and J by 0 bases, with 7 bases between them. The CDR3 has 15 residues. In DNA form, the CDR3 reads TGCGCCAGCAGCTTGGAATCAGGCTCTGGAAACACCATATATTTT. Protein: CASSLESGSGNTIYF. Filled out from reference TRBV5-1 and TRBJ1-3, the complete variable domain reads KAGVTQTPRYLIKTRGQQVTLSCSPISGHRSVSWYQQTPGQGLQFLFEYFSETQRNKGNFPGRFSGRQFSNSRSEMNVSTLELGDSALYLCASSLESGSGNTIYFGEGSWLTVV.